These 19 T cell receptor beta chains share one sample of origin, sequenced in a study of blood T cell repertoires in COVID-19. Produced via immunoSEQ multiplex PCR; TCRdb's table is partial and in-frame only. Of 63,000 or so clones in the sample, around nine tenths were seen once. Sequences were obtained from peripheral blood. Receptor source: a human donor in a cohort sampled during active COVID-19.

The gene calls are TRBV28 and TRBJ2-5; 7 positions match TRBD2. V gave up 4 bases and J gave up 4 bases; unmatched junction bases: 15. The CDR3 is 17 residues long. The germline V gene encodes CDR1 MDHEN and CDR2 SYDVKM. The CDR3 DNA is TGTGCCAGCAGTTCCCCTAAAGTTAGCGGGCAAAGAGAGACCCAGTACTTC. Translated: CASSSPKVSGQRETQYF.

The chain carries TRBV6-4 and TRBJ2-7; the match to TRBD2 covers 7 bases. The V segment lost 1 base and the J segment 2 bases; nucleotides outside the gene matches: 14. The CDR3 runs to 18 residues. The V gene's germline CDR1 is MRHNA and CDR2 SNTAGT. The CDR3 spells CASSDYLLSGTPPYEQYF. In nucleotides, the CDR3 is TGTGCCAGCAGTGACTATCTGTTAAGCGGGACCCCCCCCTACGAGCAGTACTTC.

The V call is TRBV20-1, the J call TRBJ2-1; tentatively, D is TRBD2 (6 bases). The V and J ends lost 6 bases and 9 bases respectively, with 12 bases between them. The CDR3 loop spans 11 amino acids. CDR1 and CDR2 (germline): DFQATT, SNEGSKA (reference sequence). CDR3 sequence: CSATAGGEQFF. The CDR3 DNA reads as TGCAGTGCCACGGCCGGGGGTGAGCAGTTCTTC.

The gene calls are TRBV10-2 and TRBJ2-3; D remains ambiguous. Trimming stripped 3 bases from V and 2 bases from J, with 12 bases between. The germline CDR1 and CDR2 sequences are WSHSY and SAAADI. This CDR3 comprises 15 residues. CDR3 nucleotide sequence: TGCGCCAGCAGTGATGGAGACTTTAACACAGATACGCAGTATTTT. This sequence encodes CASSDGDFNTDTQYF.

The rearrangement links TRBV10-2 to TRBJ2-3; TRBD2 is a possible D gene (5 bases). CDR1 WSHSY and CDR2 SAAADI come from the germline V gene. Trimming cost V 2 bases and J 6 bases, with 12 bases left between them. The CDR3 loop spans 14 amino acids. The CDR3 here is CASSESGPLDTQYF. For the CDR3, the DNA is TGCGCCAGCAGTGAGAGCGGACCTTTGGATACGCAGTATTTT.

The CDR3 here is CASSPGTGKAYMETQYF. CDR3 in DNA: TGTGCCAGCAGCCCCGGGACAGGGAAGGCATATATGGAGACCCAGTACTTC. The V gene is TRBV7-6, the J gene TRBJ2-5; 9 bases match TRBD1. Germline-derived CDR1 and CDR2 are SGHVS and FNYEAQ. The CDR3 has 17 residues. V was clipped by 5 bases and J by 5 bases; unmatched bases: 15.

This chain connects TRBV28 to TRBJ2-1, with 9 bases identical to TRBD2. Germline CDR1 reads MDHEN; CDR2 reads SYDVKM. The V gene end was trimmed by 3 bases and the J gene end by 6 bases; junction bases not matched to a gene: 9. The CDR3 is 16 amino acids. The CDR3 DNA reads TGTGCCAGCAGTTTGGGAGCGGGAGGCCCCCCCAATGAGCAGTTCTTC. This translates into CASSLGAGGPPNEQFF.

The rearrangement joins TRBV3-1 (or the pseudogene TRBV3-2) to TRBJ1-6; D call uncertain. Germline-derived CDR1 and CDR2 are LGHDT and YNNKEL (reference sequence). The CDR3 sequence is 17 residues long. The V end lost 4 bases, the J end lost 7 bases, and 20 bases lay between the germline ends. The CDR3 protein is CASSPTGRGLRNSPLHF. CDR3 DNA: TGTGCCAGCAGCCCCACGGGGAGAGGCCTCCGGAATTCACCCCTCCACTTT.

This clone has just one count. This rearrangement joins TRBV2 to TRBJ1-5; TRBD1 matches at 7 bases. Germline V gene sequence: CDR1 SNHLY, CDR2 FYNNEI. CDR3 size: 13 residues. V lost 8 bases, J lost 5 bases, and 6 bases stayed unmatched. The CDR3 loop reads CASGWDSDQPQHF. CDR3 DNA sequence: TGTGCCAGCGGGTGGGACAGCGATCAGCCCCAGCATTTT.

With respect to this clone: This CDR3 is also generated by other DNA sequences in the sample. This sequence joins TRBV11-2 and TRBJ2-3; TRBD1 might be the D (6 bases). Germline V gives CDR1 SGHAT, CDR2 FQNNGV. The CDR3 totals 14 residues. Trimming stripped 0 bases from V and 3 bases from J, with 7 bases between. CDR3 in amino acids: CASSLDQGTDTQYF. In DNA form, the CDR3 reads TGTGCCAGCAGCTTAGATCAGGGGACAGATACGCAGTATTTT.

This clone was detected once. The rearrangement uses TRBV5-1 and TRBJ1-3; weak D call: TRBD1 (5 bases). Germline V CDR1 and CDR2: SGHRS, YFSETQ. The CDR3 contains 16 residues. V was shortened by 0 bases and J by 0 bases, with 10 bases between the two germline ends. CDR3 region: CASSLEGPSSGNTIYF. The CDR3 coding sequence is TGCGCCAGCAGCTTGGAGGGGCCGAGCTCTGGAAACACCATATATTTT.

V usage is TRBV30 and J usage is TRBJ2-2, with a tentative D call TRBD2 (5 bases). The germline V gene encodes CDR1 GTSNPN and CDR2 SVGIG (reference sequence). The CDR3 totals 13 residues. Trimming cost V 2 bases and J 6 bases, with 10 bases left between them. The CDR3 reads CAWSLSRAGELFF. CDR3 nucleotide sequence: TGTGCCTGGAGTCTCTCGAGGGCCGGGGAGCTGTTTTTT. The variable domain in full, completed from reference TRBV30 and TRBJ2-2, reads SQTIHQWPATLVQPVGSPLSLECTVEGTSNPNLYWYRQAAGRGLQLLFYSVGIGQISSEVPQNLSASRPQDRQFILSSKKLLLSDSGFYLCAWSLSRAGELFFGEGSRLTVL.

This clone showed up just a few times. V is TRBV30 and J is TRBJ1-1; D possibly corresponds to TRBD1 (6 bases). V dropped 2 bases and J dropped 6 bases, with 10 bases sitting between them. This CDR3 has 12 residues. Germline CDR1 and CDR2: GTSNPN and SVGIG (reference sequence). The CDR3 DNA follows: TGTGCCTGGAGTAGACAGGTGGCTGAAGCTTTCTTT. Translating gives CAWSRQVAEAFF. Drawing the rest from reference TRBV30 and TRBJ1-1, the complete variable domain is SQTIHQWPATLVQPVGSPLSLECTVEGTSNPNLYWYRQAAGRGLQLLFYSVGIGQISSEVPQNLSASRPQDRQFILSSKKLLLSDSGFYLCAWSRQVAEAFFGQGTRLTVV.

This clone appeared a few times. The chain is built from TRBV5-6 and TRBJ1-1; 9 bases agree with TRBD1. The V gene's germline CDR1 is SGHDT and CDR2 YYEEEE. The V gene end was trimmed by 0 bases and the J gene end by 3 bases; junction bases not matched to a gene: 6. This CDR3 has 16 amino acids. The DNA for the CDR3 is TGTGCCAGCAGCTTGGGACAGGGGGTTGCCTACACTGAAGCTTTCTTT. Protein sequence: CASSLGQGVAYTEAFF.

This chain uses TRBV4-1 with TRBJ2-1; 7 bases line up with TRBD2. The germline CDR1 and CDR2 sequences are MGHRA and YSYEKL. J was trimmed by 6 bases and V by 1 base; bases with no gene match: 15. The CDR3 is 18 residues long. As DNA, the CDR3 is TGCGCCAGCAGCCAAGCCCTCTTTTCTAGCGGCGGAATCAATGAGCAGTTCTTC. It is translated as CASSQALFSSGGINEQFF.

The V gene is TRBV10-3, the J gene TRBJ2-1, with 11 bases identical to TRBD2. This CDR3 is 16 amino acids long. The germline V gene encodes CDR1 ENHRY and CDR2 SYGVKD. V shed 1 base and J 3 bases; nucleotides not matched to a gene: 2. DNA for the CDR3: TGTGCCATCAGTGAGTTTAGCGGGAGGGACTACAATGAGCAGTTCTTC. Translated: CAISEFSGRDYNEQFF.

The CDR3 spells CATSLARTGYNEQFF. In DNA form, the CDR3 reads TGTGCCACCAGTTTGGCCCGGACTGGATACAATGAGCAGTTCTTC. The rearrangement uses TRBV15 and TRBJ2-1; D is perhaps TRBD2 (5 bases). The CDR3 consists of 15 residues. V was shortened by 6 bases and J by 4 bases, with 16 bases between the two germline ends. Germline V CDR1 and CDR2: LNHNV, YYDKDF (reference sequence).

In nucleotides, the CDR3 is TGTGCCAGCAGCTCCACTAGCGGTTCGAACACCGGGGAGCTGTTTTTT. This sequence encodes CASSSTSGSNTGELFF. The chain combines TRBV7-3 with TRBJ2-2; 8 bases fit TRBD2. J gave up 0 bases and V 4 bases, and 4 bases lay outside the gene matches. CDR3 length: 16 residues. Germline loops: CDR1 SGHTA, CDR2 FQGTGA.

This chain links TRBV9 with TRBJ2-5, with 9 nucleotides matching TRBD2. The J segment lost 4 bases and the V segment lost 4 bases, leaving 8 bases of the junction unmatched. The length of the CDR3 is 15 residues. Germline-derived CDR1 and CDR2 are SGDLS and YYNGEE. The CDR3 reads CASSPSAGGAETQYF. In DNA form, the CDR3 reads TGTGCCAGCAGCCCCTCAGCGGGAGGAGCAGAGACCCAGTACTTC.